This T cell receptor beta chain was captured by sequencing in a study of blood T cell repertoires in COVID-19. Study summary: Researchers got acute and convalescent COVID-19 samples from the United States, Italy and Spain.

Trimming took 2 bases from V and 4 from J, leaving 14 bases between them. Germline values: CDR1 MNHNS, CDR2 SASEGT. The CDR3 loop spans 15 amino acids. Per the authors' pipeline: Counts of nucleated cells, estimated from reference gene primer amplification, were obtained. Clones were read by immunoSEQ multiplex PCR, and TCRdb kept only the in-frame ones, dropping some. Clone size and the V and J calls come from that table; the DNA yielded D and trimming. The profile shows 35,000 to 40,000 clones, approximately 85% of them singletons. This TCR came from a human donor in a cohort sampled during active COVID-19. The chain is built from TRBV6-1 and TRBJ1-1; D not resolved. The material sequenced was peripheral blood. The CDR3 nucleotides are TGTGCCAGCAGTGAACAGTGGGCGTCTGGCACTGAAGCTTTCTTT. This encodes CASSEQWASGTEAFF.